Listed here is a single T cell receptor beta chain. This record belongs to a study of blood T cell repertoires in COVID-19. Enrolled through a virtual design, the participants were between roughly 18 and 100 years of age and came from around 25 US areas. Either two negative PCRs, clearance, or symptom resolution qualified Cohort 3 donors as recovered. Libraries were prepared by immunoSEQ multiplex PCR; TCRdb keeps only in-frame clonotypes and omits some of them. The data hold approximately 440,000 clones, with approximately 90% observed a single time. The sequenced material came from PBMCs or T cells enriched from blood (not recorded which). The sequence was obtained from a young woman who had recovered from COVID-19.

The CDR3: CASSLGLGQREQYF. CDR3 DNA sequence: TGTGCCAGCAGCTTGGGCCTGGGTCAGCGGGAGCAGTACTTC. This rearrangement joins TRBV7-8 to TRBJ2-7; weak D call: TRBD2 (5 bases). V lost 3 bases to trimming and J lost 7 bases, with 16 bases between them. The CDR3 contains 14 residues. Germline V gene sequence: CDR1 SGHVS, CDR2 FQNEAQ.